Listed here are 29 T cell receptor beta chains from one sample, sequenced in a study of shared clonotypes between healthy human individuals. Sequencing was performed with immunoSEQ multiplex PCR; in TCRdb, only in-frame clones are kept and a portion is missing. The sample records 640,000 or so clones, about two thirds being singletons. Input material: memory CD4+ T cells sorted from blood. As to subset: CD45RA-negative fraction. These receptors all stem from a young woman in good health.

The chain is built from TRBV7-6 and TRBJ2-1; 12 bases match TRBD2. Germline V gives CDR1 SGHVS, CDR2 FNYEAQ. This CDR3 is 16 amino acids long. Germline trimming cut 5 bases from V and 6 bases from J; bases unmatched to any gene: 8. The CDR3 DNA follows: TGTGCCAGCAGCCCGCGGACTAGCGGGATTGTCAATGAGCAGTTCTTC. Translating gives CASSPRTSGIVNEQFF.

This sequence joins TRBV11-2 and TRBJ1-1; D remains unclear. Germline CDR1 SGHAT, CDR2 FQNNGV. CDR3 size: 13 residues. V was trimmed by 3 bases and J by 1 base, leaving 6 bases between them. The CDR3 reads CASSFVPNTEAFF. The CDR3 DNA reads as TGTGCCAGCAGCTTCGTCCCGAACACTGAAGCTTTCTTT.

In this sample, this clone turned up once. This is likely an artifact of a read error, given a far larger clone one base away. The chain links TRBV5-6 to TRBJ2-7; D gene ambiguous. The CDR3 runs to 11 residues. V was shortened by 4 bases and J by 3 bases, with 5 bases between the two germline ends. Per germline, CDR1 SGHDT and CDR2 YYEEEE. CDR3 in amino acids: CASSHSYEQYF. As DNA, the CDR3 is TGTGCCAGCAGCCACAGCTACGAGCAGTACTTC.

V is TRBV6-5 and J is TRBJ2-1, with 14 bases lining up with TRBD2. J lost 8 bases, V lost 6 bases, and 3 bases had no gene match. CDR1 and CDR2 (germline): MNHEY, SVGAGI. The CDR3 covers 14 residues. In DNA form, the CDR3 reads TGTGCCAGCAGGCGACTAGCGGGAGGGGATGAGCAGTTCTTC. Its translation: CASRRLAGGDEQFF.

The DNA of the CDR3 is TGTGCCAGCTCACCCCGAGGACAGGCCGGAAAAAATGAGCAGTTCTTC. It specifies CASSPRGQAGKNEQFF. V is TRBV18 and J is TRBJ2-1, with 7 positions matching TRBD1. Germline CDR1 and CDR2: KGHSH and LQKENI. The V and J ends lost 3 bases and 7 bases, in that order; junction bases with no gene match: 12. CDR3 length: 16 amino acids.

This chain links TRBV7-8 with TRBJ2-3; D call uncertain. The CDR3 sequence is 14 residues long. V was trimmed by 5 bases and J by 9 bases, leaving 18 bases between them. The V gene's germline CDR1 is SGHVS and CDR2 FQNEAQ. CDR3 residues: CASSPPTTSLTQYF. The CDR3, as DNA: TGTGCCAGCAGCCCACCCACAACAAGTTTGACGCAGTATTTT.

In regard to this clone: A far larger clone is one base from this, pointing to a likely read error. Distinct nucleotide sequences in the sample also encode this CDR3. CDR3 sequence: CASSEGLAGAKNIQYF. Here the CDR3 DNA reads TGTGCCAGCAGTGAGGGATTAGCGGGAGCCAAAAACATTCAGTACTTC. The genes are TRBV2 and TRBJ2-4; the match to TRBD2 covers 7 bases. V was pared by 3 bases and J by 0 bases, with 5 bases of the junction left unmatched. The germline V gene encodes CDR1 SNHLY and CDR2 FYNNEI. The CDR3 runs to 16 residues.

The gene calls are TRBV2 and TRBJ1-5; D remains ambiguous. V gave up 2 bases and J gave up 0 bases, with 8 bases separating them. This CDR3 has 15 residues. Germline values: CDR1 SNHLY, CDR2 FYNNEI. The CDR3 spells CASSERLRSNQPQHF. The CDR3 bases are TGTGCCAGCAGTGAAAGACTGCGTAGCAATCAGCCCCAGCATTTT. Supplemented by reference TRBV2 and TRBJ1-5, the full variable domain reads EPEVTQTPSHQVTQMGQEVILRCVPISNHLYFYWYRQILGQKVEFLVSFYNNEISEKSEIFDDQFSVERPDGSNFTLKIRSTKLEDSAMYFCASSERLRSNQPQHFGDGTRLSIL.

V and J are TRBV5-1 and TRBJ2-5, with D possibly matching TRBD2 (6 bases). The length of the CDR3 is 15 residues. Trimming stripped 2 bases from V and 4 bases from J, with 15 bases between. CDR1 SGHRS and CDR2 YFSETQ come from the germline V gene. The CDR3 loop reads CASSFSRAGRETQYF. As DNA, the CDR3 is TGCGCCAGCAGCTTTAGCAGGGCGGGGAGAGAGACCCAGTACTTC.

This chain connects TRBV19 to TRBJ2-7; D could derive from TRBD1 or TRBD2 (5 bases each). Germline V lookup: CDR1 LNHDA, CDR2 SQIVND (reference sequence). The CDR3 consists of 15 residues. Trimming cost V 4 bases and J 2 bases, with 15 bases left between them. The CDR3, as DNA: TGTGCCAGTAGTACTTTTTCCCGGGACCCCTACGAGCAGTACTTC. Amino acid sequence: CASSTFSRDPYEQYF.

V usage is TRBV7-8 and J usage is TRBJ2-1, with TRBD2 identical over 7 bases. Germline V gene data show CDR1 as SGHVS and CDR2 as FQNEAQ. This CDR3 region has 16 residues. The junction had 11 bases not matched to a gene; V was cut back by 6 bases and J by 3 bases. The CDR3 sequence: CASSSTGTKLYNEQFF. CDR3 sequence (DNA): TGTGCCAGCAGTAGTACCGGGACTAAACTCTACAATGAGCAGTTCTTC.

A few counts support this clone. CDR3 sequence: CASRDLSYEQFF. The CDR3 coding sequence is TGCGCCAGCAGGGATCTTTCCTATGAGCAGTTCTTC. The V call is TRBV10-2, the J call TRBJ2-1; D is unresolved. Germline CDR1 is WSHSY and CDR2 is SAAADI. V lost 6 bases, J lost 8 bases, and 11 bases lay in between. The CDR3 is made up of 12 amino acids.

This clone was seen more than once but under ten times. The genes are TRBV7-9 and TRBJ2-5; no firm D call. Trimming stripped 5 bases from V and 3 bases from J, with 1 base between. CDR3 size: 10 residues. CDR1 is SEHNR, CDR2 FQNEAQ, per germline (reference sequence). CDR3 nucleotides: TGTGCCAGCAGCGAAGAGACCCAGTACTTC. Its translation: CASSEETQYF.

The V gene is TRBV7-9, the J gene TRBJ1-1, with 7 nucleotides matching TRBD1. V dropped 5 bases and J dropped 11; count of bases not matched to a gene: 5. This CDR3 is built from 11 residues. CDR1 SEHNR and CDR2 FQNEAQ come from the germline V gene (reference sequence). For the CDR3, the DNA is TGTGCCAGCAGCAACGACAGGGTGGCTTTCTTT. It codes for CASSNDRVAFF. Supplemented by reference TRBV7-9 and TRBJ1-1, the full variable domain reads DTGVSQNPRHKITKRGQNVTFRCDPISEHNRLYWYRQTLGQGPEFLTYFQNEAQLEKSRLLSDRFSAERPKGSFSTLEIQRTEQGDSAMYLCASSNDRVAFFGQGTRLTVV.

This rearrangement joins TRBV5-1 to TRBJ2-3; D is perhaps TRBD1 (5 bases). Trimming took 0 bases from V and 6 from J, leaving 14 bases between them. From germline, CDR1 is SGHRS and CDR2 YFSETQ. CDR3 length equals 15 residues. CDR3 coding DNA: TGCGCCAGCAGCTTGGAAAGGGGAAGTAGGGATACGCAGTATTTT. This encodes CASSLERGSRDTQYF.

CDR3 residues: CASSPELVELTQYF. CDR3 nucleotides: TGTGCCAGCTCACCCGAACTAGTAGAGCTGACGCAGTATTTT. This sequence joins TRBV18 and TRBJ2-3; D is perhaps TRBD2 (5 bases). Trimming removed 3 bases at V and 9 bases at J, with 16 bases between. Germline values: CDR1 KGHSH, CDR2 LQKENI. This CDR3 is 14 amino acids long.

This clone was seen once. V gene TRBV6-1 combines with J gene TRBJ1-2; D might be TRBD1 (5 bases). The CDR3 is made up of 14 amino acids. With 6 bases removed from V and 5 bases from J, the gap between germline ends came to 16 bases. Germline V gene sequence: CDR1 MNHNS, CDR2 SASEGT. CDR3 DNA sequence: TGTGCCAGCAGGTCCTGGGGGAGAGAATATGGCTACACCTTC. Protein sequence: CASRSWGREYGYTF.

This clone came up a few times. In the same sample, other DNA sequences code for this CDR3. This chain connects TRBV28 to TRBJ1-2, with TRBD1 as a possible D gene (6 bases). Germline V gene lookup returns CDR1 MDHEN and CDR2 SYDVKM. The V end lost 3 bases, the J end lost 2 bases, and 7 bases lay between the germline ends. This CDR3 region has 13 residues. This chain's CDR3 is CASSFGQNYGYTF. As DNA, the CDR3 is TGTGCCAGCAGTTTCGGACAGAACTATGGCTACACCTTC.

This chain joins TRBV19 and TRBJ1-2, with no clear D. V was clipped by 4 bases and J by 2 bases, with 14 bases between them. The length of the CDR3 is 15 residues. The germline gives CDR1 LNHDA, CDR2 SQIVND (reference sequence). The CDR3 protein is CASSTTSIHNYGYTF. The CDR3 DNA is TGTGCCAGTAGTACGACTTCGATTCACAACTATGGCTACACCTTC.

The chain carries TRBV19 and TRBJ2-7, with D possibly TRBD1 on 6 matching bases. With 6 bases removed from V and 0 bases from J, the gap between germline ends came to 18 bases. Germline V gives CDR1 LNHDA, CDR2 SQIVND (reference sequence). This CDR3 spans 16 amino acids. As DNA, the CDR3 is TGTGCCAGTAGCCAACGAGGGGGTTTCAGCTCCTACGAGCAGTACTTC. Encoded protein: CASSQRGGFSSYEQYF.

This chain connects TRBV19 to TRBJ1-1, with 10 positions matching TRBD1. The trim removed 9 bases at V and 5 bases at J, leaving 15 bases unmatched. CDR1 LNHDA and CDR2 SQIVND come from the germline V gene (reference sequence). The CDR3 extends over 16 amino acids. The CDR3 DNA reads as TGTGCCAGCCAAAGACCCGACAGGGGGCTTGAGACTGAAGCTTTCTTT. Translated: CASQRPDRGLETEAFF.

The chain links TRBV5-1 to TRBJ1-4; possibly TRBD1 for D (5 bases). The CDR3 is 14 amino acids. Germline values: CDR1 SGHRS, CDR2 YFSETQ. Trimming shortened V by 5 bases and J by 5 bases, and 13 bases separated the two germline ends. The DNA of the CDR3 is TGCGCCAGCAGATCCGGGACCCCGAATGAAAAACTGTTTTTT. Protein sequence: CASRSGTPNEKLFF. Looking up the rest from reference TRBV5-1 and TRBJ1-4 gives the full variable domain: KAGVTQTPRYLIKTRGQQVTLSCSPISGHRSVSWYQQTPGQGLQFLFEYFSETQRNKGNFPGRFSGRQFSNSRSEMNVSTLELGDSALYLCASRSGTPNEKLFFGSGTQLSVL.

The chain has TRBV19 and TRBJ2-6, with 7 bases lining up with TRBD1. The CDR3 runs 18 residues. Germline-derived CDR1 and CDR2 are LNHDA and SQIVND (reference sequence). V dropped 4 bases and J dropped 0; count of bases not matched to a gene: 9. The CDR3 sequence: CASSKKTGTDSGANVLTF. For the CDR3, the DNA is TGTGCCAGTAGTAAGAAGACCGGGACAGACTCTGGGGCCAACGTCCTGACTTTC.

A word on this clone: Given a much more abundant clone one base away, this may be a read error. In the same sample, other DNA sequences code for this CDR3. CDR3 nucleotide sequence: TGCGCCAGCAGCCTGGGGACAGATGGAAACACCATATATTTT. Amino acids: CASSLGTDGNTIYF. The J gene is TRBJ1-3, the V gene TRBV5-1; 7 positions agree with TRBD1. The length of the CDR3 is 14 residues. Germline V gene sequence: CDR1 SGHRS, CDR2 YFSETQ. Unmatched junction bases numbered 4, after V lost 4 bases and J lost 3 bases.

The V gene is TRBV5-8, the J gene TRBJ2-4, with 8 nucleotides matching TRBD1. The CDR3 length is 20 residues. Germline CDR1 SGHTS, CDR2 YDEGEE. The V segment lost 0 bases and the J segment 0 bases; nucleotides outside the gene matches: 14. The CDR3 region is CASSLGPPGQAKLAKNIQYF. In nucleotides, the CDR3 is TGTGCCAGCAGCTTGGGGCCCCCGGGACAGGCAAAACTAGCCAAAAACATTCAGTACTTC. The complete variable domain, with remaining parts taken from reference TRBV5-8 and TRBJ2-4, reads EAGVTQSPTHLIKTRGQQATLRCSPISGHTSVYWYQQALGLGLQFLLWYDEGEERNRGNFPPRFSGRQFPNYSSELNVNALELEDSALYLCASSLGPPGQAKLAKNIQYFGAGTRLSVL.

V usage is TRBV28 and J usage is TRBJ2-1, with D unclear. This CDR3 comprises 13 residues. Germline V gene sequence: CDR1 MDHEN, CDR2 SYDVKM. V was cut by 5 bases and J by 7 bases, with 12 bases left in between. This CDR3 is CASSTPRKNEQFF. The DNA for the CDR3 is TGTGCCAGCAGTACCCCACGAAAGAATGAGCAGTTCTTC.

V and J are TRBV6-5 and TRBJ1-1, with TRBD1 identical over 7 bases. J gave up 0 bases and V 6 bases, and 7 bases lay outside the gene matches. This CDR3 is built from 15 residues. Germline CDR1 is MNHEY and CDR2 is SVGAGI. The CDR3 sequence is CASRSGQRMNTEAFF. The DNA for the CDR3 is TGTGCCAGCAGATCGGGACAGCGGATGAACACTGAAGCTTTCTTT.

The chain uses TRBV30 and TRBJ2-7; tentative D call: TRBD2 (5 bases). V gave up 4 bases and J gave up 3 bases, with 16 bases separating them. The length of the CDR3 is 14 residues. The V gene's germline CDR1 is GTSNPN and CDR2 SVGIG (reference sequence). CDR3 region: CAWNTRGLNYEQYF. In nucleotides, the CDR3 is TGTGCCTGGAATACACGCGGACTGAACTACGAGCAGTACTTC.

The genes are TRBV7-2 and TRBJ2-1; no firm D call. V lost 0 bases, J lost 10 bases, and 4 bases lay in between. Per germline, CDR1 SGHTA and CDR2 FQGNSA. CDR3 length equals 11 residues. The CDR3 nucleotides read TGTGCCAGCAGCTTAGCGGGGGAGCAGTTCTTC. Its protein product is CASSLAGEQFF.